Each of the 18 T cell receptor beta chains below was sequenced from the same sample in a study of shared clonotypes between healthy human individuals. Produced via immunoSEQ multiplex PCR; TCRdb's table is partial and in-frame only. The data hold 2 million to 2.5 million clones, with approximately 96% observed a single time. Sequencing was done on a sample of naive CD4+ T cells sorted from blood. The subset: CD45RA+ positively selected. These receptors were taken from a young man in good health.

The chain links TRBV4-1 to TRBJ2-1; D is unclear. V lost 1 base and J 1 base, leaving 8 bases between the germline ends. This CDR3 contains 15 residues. Germline assignment: CDR1 MGHRA and CDR2 YSYEKL. The DNA for the CDR3 is TGCGCCAGCAGCCAAGCAGAGGTATCCTACAATGAGCAGTTCTTC. This codes for CASSQAEVSYNEQFF.

The chain carries TRBV6-1 and TRBJ1-2; no reliable D call. Looked up from germline, CDR1 is MNHNS and CDR2 is SASEGT. CDR3 length: 12 residues. V gave up 6 bases and J gave up 7 bases, with 12 bases separating them. CDR3 protein: CASSETARGYTF. CDR3 in DNA: TGTGCCAGCAGCGAGACCGCCCGTGGCTACACCTTC.

The chain has TRBV6-5 and TRBJ2-7; 10 bases align to TRBD2. Germline V lookup: CDR1 MNHEY, CDR2 SVGAGI. This CDR3 comprises 15 residues. The V gene end was trimmed by 2 bases and the J gene end by 7 bases; junction bases not matched to a gene: 8. The CDR3 loop is CASSYTSGAPREQYF. In DNA, the CDR3 is TGTGCCAGCAGTTACACTAGCGGGGCCCCTCGTGAGCAGTACTTC.

This clone came up once. V usage is TRBV4-3 and J usage is TRBJ1-4; D remains unclear. The germline CDR1 and CDR2 sequences are LGHNA and YSLEER. CDR3 length: 14 residues. With 1 base removed from V and 5 bases from J, the gap between germline ends came to 8 bases. CDR3 loop: CASSQVGSNEKLFF. The CDR3 nucleotides are TGCGCCAGCAGCCAAGTGGGATCGAATGAAAAACTGTTTTTT.

The chain uses TRBV7-3 and TRBJ2-5, with a tentative D call TRBD1 (6 bases). Germline lookup yields CDR1 SGHTA and CDR2 FQGTGA. The ends were cut back, 7 bases at V and 2 bases at J, with 14 bases in the middle. The CDR3 runs 14 residues. CDR3 DNA: TGTGCCAGCACCCTTTTCGGACAGCAAGAGACCCAGTACTTC. Amino acid sequence: CASTLFGQQETQYF.

This clone showed up just a few times. The gene calls are TRBV28 and TRBJ1-2; a weak D match, TRBD1 (6 bases). The CDR3 consists of 12 residues. V lost 5 bases, J lost 8 bases, and 12 bases lay in between. The V gene's germline CDR1 is MDHEN and CDR2 SYDVKM. CDR3 in DNA: TGTGCCAGCAGTCAGGGGACGGGCGGCTACACCTTC. This encodes CASSQGTGGYTF.

The genes are TRBV18 and TRBJ1-4; perhaps TRBD1 as D (6 bases). The CDR3 length is 16 residues. Deletions cut 2 bases from V and 4 bases from J, with 14 bases between. In germline, CDR1 is KGHSH, CDR2 LQKENI. CDR3 sequence reads: CASSPKAGGYNEKLFF. The DNA of the CDR3 is TGTGCCAGCTCACCAAAGGCTGGGGGCTATAATGAAAAACTGTTTTTT.

This clone has just a few counts. The chain links TRBV25-1 to TRBJ1-1, with TRBD1 matching over 8 bases. CDR3 length: 13 amino acids. Germline CDR1 and CDR2: MGHDK and SYGVNS. J lost 4 bases, V lost 4 bases, and 2 bases had no gene match. In DNA, the CDR3 is TGTGCCAGCAGTGGGACAGGGAGCACTGAAGCTTTCTTT. Protein product: CASSGTGSTEAFF. Variable domain in full (rest from reference TRBV25-1 and TRBJ1-1): EADIYQTPRYLVIGTGKKITLECSQTMGHDKMYWYQQDPGMELHLIHYSYGVNSTEKGDLSSESTVSRIRTEHFPLTLESARPSHTSQYLCASSGTGSTEAFFGQGTRLTVV.

The chain uses TRBV4-3 and TRBJ2-3, with 10 bases matching TRBD2. V dropped 4 bases and J dropped 11; count of bases not matched to a gene: 3. Germline V CDR1 and CDR2: LGHNA, YSLEER. CDR3 size: 12 residues. The CDR3 DNA reads TGCGCCAGCAGCCTCCTAGCGGGAGAGCAGTATTTT. Amino acids: CASSLLAGEQYF.

V gene TRBV9 combines with J gene TRBJ2-1; 9 nucleotides align to TRBD1. Germline V CDR1 and CDR2: SGDLS, YYNGEE. J was trimmed by 6 bases and V by 3 bases; bases with no gene match: 4. CDR3 size: 14 residues. The CDR3 DNA sequence: TGTGCCAGCAGCGAGCCGGGACAGGGCAATGAGCAGTTCTTC. Its translation is CASSEPGQGNEQFF.

Only one count was recorded for this clone. This chain joins TRBV5-1 and TRBJ2-5; 15 nucleotides agree with TRBD2. This CDR3 spans 15 amino acids. The J segment lost 0 bases and the V segment lost 7 bases, leaving 1 base of the junction unmatched. Looked up from germline, CDR1 is SGHRS and CDR2 is YFSETQ. CDR3: CASGTSGGYQETQYF. CDR3 nucleotides: TGCGCCAGCGGGACTAGCGGGGGGTACCAAGAGACCCAGTACTTC.

The rearrangement links TRBV11-3 to TRBJ2-3, with 10 nucleotides matching TRBD2. Germline lookup yields CDR1 SGHNT and CDR2 YENEEA. This CDR3 spans 16 amino acids. V was clipped by 5 bases and J by 2 bases; unmatched bases: 7. DNA of the CDR3: TGTGCCAGCAGCGGCACCGGGACTAGCGTCACAGATACGCAGTATTTT. It codes for CASSGTGTSVTDTQYF.

The chain is built from TRBV7-9 and TRBJ2-2; D not resolved. Trimming stripped 9 bases from V and 2 bases from J, with 13 bases between. Germline V gives CDR1 SEHNR, CDR2 FQNEAQ (reference sequence). The CDR3 spans 14 residues. CDR3 loop: CARDTDTNTGELFF. The CDR3 DNA follows: TGTGCCAGAGACACGGATACTAACACCGGGGAGCTGTTTTTT. The variable domain in full, with the rest retrieved from reference TRBV7-9 and TRBJ2-2, is DTGVSQNPRHKITKRGQNVTFRCDPISEHNRLYWYRQTLGQGPEFLTYFQNEAQLEKSRLLSDRFSAERPKGSFSTLEIQRTEQGDSAMYLCARDTDTNTGELFFGEGSRLTVL.

A note on this clone: The junction and the germline gene differ at one end; a read error may be behind it. The V call is TRBV11-2, the J call TRBJ1-3; the match to TRBD1 covers 10 bases. From germline, CDR1 is SGHAT and CDR2 FQNNGV. This CDR3 contains 12 residues. The CDR3 reads CASSSHPGQGNF. In DNA, the CDR3 is TGTGCCAGCAGCTCACACCCGGGACAGGGGAATTTT.

The chain recombines TRBV25-1 with TRBJ2-7, with D maybe TRBD1 (6 bases). V gave up 4 bases and J gave up 3 bases, with 10 bases separating them. The CDR3 length is 13 residues. Germline assignment: CDR1 MGHDK and CDR2 SYGVNS. The CDR3, as DNA: TGTGCCAGCAGTGTACAACAGGGCTACGAGCAGTACTTC. Its translation: CASSVQQGYEQYF.

For this clone: The same CDR3 can be traced to other DNA sequences in this sample. This sequence joins TRBV5-1 and TRBJ1-2; D is undetermined. V dropped 0 bases and J dropped 5 bases, with 8 bases sitting between them. Looked up from germline, CDR1 is SGHRS and CDR2 is YFSETQ. CDR3 size: 13 residues. In DNA form, the CDR3 reads TGCGCCAGCAGCTTGGAAGCCGGGTATGGCTACACCTTC. It encodes CASSLEAGYGYTF. The whole variable domain, remainder taken from reference TRBV5-1 and TRBJ1-2, is KAGVTQTPRYLIKTRGQQVTLSCSPISGHRSVSWYQQTPGQGLQFLFEYFSETQRNKGNFPGRFSGRQFSNSRSEMNVSTLELGDSALYLCASSLEAGYGYTFGSGTRLTVV.

The V gene is TRBV4-1, the J gene TRBJ2-3; D may be TRBD1 or TRBD2 (5 bases each). Germline CDR1 MGHRA, CDR2 YSYEKL. The V and J ends lost 4 bases and 0 bases respectively, with 14 bases between them. This CDR3 is built from 16 residues. CDR3 sequence reads: CASSRRDEASTDTQYF. The CDR3 DNA sequence: TGCGCCAGCAGCCGCCGGGACGAAGCTAGCACAGATACGCAGTATTTT.

This clone was observed a handful of times. This sequence joins TRBV5-8 and TRBJ1-6; TRBD1 might be the D (5 bases). The CDR3 covers 15 residues. Between the trimmed V and J ends, which lost 0 bases and 9 bases, there was a span of 13 bases. Germline-derived CDR1 and CDR2 are SGHTS and YDEGEE. The CDR3 nucleotides read TGTGCCAGCAGCTTGGATCAGGGTTTGGGTTCACCCCTCCACTTT. Its protein is CASSLDQGLGSPLHF.